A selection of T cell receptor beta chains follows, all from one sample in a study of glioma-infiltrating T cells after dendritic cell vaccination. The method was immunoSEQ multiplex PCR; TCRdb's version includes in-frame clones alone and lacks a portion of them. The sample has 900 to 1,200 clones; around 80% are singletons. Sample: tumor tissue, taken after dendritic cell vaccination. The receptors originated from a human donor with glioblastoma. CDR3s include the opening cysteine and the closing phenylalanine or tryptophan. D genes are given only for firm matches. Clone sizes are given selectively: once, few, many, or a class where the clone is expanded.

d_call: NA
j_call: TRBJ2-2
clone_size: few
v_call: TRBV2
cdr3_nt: TGTGCCAGCAAGACAGCGAACACCGGGGAGCTGTTTTTT
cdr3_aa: CASKTANTGELFF

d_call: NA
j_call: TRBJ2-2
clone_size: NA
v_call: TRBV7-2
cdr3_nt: TGTGCCAGCAGCTTATCTTGGTCGGGCACCGGGGAGCTGTTTTTT
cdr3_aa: CASSLSWSGTGELFF

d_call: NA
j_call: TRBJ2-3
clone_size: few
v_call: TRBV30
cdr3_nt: TGTGCCTGGAGTGTACTGAGTGTGGCGGGAGATACGCAGTATTTT
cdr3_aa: CAWSVLSVAGDTQYF

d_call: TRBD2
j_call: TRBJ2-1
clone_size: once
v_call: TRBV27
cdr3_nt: TGTGCCAGCAGTCGGACTAGCGGGGGGTACAATGAGCAGTTCTTC
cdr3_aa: CASSRTSGGYNEQFF

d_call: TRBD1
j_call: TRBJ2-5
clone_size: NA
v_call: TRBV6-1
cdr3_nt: TGTGCCAGCAGCAAAGACAGGGGAGAGACCCAGTACTTC
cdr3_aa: CASSKDRGETQYF

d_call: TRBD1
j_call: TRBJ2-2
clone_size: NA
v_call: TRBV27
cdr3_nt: TGTGCCAGCAGTTTATTCAGGGGGCCCGGGGAGCTGTTTTTT
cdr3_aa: CASSLFRGPGELFF

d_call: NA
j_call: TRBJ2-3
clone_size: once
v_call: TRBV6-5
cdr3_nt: TGTGCCACCAGGGTAGGGTCCGGGGGAGATACGCAGTATTTT
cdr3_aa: CATRVGSGGDTQYF

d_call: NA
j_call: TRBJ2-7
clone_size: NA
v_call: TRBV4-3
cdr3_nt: TGCGCCAGCAGCCAAGCAGCGACAGTATACTACGAGCAGTACTTC
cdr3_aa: CASSQAATVYYEQYF

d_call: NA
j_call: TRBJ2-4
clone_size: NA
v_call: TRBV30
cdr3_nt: TGTGCCTGGAGTGGAGGGCAAAACATTCAGTACTTC
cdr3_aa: CAWSGGQNIQYF

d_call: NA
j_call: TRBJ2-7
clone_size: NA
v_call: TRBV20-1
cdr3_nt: TGCAGTGCTAGTCAGGCCTACGAGCAGTACTTC
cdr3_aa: CSASQAYEQYF

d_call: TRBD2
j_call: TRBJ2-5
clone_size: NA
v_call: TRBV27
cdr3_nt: TGTGCCAGCAGTCCACGACTAGCGGGGCAAGAGACCCAGTACTTC
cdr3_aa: CASSPRLAGQETQYF

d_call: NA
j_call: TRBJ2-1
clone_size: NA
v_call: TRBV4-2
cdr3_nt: TGTGCCAGCAGCCAAGTGGGTCAGGGTCGAAACAATGAGCAGTTCTTC
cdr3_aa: CASSQVGQGRNNEQFF